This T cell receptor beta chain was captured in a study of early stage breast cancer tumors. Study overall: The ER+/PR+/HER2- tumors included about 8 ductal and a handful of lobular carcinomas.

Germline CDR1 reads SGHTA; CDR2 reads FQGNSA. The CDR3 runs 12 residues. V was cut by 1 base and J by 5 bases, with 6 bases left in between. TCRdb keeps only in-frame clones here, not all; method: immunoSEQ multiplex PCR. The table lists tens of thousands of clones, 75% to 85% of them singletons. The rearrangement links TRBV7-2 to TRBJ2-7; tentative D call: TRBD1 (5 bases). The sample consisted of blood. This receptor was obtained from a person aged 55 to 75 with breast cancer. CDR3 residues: CASSLVRDEQYF. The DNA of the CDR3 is TGTGCCAGCAGCTTAGTCAGGGACGAGCAGTACTTC.